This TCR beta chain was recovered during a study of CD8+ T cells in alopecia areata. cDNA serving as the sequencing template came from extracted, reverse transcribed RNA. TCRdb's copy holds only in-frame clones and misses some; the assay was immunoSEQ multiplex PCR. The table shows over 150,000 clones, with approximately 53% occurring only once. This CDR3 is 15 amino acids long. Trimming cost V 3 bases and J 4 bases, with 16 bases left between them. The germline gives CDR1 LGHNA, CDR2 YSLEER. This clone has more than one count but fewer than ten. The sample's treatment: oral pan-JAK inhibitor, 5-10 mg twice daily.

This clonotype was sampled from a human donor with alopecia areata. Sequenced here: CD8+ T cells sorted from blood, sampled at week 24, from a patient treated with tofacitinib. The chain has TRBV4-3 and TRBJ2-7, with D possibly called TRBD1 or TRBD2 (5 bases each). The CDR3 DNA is TGCGCCAGCAGCCAGGGCCGGGACCCGATTTACGAGCAGTACTTC. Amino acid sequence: CASSQGRDPIYEQYF.